This TCR beta chain was captured by sequencing in a study of CD8 T cells in ankylosing spondylitis. General study results and limits: In ankylosing spondylitis blood, a motif of about eight highly homologous TCR beta variants appeared characteristic. The clones that were linked to disease were reported to be significantly enriched in matched synovial fluid samples from ankylosing spondylitis patients. Prior work had noted some motif variants in reactive arthritis blood and synovial fluid.

There are a few counts of this clonotype. Its antigen is currently unknown. Libraries for TCR beta were made by quantitative 5'-RACE with molecular barcodes. TCRdb re-called the 5' RACE reads through MiXCR, storing one row per CDR3 protein. The sample lists about 160,000 distinct CDR3 sequences, 44% seen once, with 13% to 15% in the top ten. Germline CDR1 SGHVS, CDR2 FQNEAQ. The V end was cut by 4 bases, the J end by 15 bases, with 13 bases between. The CDR3 spans 11 residues. This clonotype was obtained from a male donor with ankylosing spondylitis. The chain is built from TRBV7-8 and TRBJ1-5; possible D gene TRBD1, 6 bases. The sequenced sample consisted of synovial fluid, either unsorted or a sorted T cell fraction (not recorded which). The CDR3 coding sequence is TGTGCCAGCAGCTCCTGGACAGTCCTGCATTTT. Residues: CASSSWTVLHF. The whole variable domain, remainder taken from reference TRBV7-8 and TRBJ1-5, is GAGVSQSPRYKVAKRGQDVALRCDPISGHVSLFWYQQALGQGPEFLTYFQNEAQLDKSGLPSDRFFAERPEGSVSTLKIQRTQQEDSAVYLCASSSWTVLHFGDGTRLSIL.